Listed here are 28 T cell receptor beta chains from one sample, sequenced in a study of identical twins. One entry per CDR3 protein, called by TCRdb with MiXCR from the 5' RACE reads. The sample records around 570,000 distinct CDR3 sequences, more than 9% being singletons. The data also belong to a second study, concerning yellow fever vaccine responses in identical twins.

The sequenced sample was PBMCs. The receptor set was obtained from a woman younger than 30 in good health.

The chain uses TRBV12-3 or TRBV12-4 and TRBJ2-7; 9 nucleotides align to TRBD1. The CDR3 runs 13 residues. V dropped 5 bases and J dropped 5; count of bases not matched to a gene: 4. The CDR3 sequence: CASSRTGVHEQYF. CDR3 nucleotide sequence: TGTGCCAGCAGTAGGACAGGGGTGCACGAGCAGTACTTC.

This clonotype was counted between two and nine times. V and J are TRBV27 and TRBJ2-1; TRBD2 matches 13 bases. CDR3 length equals 20 residues. The germline V gene encodes CDR1 MNHEY and CDR2 SMNVEV (reference sequence). Trimming removed 7 bases from V and 4 bases from J; junction bases left unmatched: 19. CDR3 in amino acids: CASTDLGGLAGVQPYNEQFF. The CDR3 DNA follows: TGTGCCAGCACCGATCTGGGAGGACTAGCGGGAGTTCAACCATACAATGAGCAGTTCTTC.

The genes are TRBV6-2 or TRBV6-3 and TRBJ1-1; TRBD1 agrees at 8 bases. The J segment lost 6 bases and the V segment lost 6 bases, leaving 3 bases of the junction unmatched. The CDR3 has 12 residues. Germline lookup yields CDR1 MNHEY and CDR2 SVGEGT. In DNA, the CDR3 is TGTGCCAGCAGACAGGGACAGGCTGAAGCTTTCTTT. Amino acid sequence: CASRQGQAEAFF.

This clonotype was counted many times. This chain connects TRBV9 to TRBJ1-6, with 9 nucleotides matching TRBD1. Per germline, CDR1 SGDLS and CDR2 YYNGEE. This CDR3 spans 16 amino acids. Trimming cost V 0 bases and J 6 bases; bases outside gene matches: 4. CDR3 sequence: CASSVGTGVSNSPLHF. The CDR3 region has the DNA TGTGCCAGCAGCGTAGGGACAGGGGTTTCTAATTCACCCCTCCACTTT.

This rearrangement joins TRBV20-1 to TRBJ2-7; D unresolved. Trimming took 3 bases from V and 3 from J, leaving 6 bases between them. The CDR3 totals 11 residues. The germline V gene encodes CDR1 DFQATT and CDR2 SNEGSKA (reference sequence). CDR3 protein: CSARFSYEQYF. The CDR3 bases are TGCAGTGCTAGGTTCAGCTACGAGCAGTACTTC.

This clonotype has a count of ten or more. The chain carries TRBV20-1 and TRBJ2-2, with D unclear. Trimming cost V 2 bases and J 3 bases, with 10 bases left between them. From germline, CDR1 is DFQATT and CDR2 SNEGSKA (reference sequence). The CDR3 is 14 amino acids. The CDR3 DNA reads as TGCAGTGCTAGAAGAGTATCACACACCGGGGAGCTGTTTTTT. Protein sequence: CSARRVSHTGELFF.

This clonotype was seen at least ten times. The CDR3 DNA is TGTGCCACACAAGGGACTAGCGGGATTAGTAACAATGAGCAGTTCTTC. It encodes CATQGTSGISNNEQFF. The rearrangement joins TRBV24-1 to TRBJ2-1; 13 bases are shared with TRBD2. V was clipped by 10 bases and J by 5 bases; unmatched bases: 10. The V gene's germline CDR1 is KGHDR and CDR2 SFDVKD. The CDR3 loop spans 16 amino acids.

The sample holds many counts of this clonotype. The chain carries TRBV6-1 and TRBJ2-1; tentatively, D is TRBD2 (6 bases). V lost 8 bases to trimming and J lost 4 bases, with 18 bases between them. Germline V gene lookup returns CDR1 MNHNS and CDR2 SASEGT. There are 15 residues in the CDR3. The CDR3 sequence is CASSNREEGYNEQFF. The CDR3 bases are TGTGCCAGCTCGAATAGGGAGGAGGGATACAATGAGCAGTTCTTC.

This clonotype was found a few times. The rearrangement joins TRBV12-5 to TRBJ2-1; no firm D call. The CDR3 loop spans 15 amino acids. Germline V gene data show CDR1 as LGHNT and CDR2 as FRNRAP. Trimming took off 6 bases at V and 0 bases at J, with 12 bases between the two ends. The CDR3 DNA sequence: TGTGCTAGTGGACTTGGCCCTAGCTCCTACAATGAGCAGTTCTTC. This codes for CASGLGPSSYNEQFF.

This rearrangement joins TRBV20-1 to TRBJ2-7; either TRBD1 or TRBD2 may fit D (5 bases each). Trimming removed 3 bases from V and 2 bases from J, with 11 bases in between. CDR1 and CDR2 from the germline V gene are DFQATT and SNEGSKA (reference sequence). This CDR3 has 13 amino acids. The CDR3 protein is CSARGMGAYEQYF. The CDR3 DNA sequence: TGCAGTGCTAGGGGAATGGGGGCCTACGAGCAGTACTTC.

The chain uses TRBV29-1 and TRBJ2-5; 7 bases agree with TRBD2. Germline V lookup: CDR1 SQVTM, CDR2 ANQGSEA. CDR3 length: 14 amino acids. V lost 2 bases to trimming and J lost 5 bases; unmatched junction nucleotides: 8. Written as DNA, the CDR3 is TGCAGCGTTGAACGCGGGAGAGGTGGGGAGACCCAGTACTTC. Protein: CSVERGRGGETQYF.

This clonotype has more than one count but fewer than ten. This chain joins TRBV29-1 and TRBJ2-1, with D possibly being TRBD2 (6 bases). V lost 7 bases to trimming and J lost 6 bases, with 16 bases between them. Germline-derived CDR1 and CDR2 are SQVTM and ANQGSEA. This CDR3 comprises 13 residues. The CDR3 is CSGGRGFGNEQFF. The CDR3 DNA sequence: TGCAGCGGCGGTCGGGGGTTTGGCAATGAGCAGTTCTTC.

This clonotype was counted a few times. CDR3 region: CASSYGGSSNSPLHF. CDR3 nucleotides: TGCGCCAGCAGCTACGGCGGCAGCTCGAATTCACCCCTCCACTTT. This chain uses TRBV5-1 with TRBJ1-6; D is ambiguous. This CDR3 comprises 15 residues. V lost 3 bases and J 7 bases, leaving 14 bases between the germline ends. CDR1 is SGHRS and CDR2 is YFSETQ in the germline V gene.

This clonotype appeared a few times. This chain connects TRBV29-1 to TRBJ2-3, with 8 positions matching TRBD1. The CDR3 totals 15 residues. Germline V gene lookup returns CDR1 SQVTM and CDR2 ANQGSEA. The V and J ends lost 7 bases and 1 base, in that order; junction bases with no gene match: 10. The CDR3 loop is CSGDTGTGRTDTQYF. CDR3 coding DNA: TGCAGCGGAGACACCGGGACAGGTCGCACAGATACGCAGTATTTT.

The gene calls are TRBV11-3 and TRBJ2-5; 8 bases line up with TRBD2. Germline-derived CDR1 and CDR2 are SGHNT and YENEEA. V lost 1 base, J lost 4 bases, and 5 bases stayed unmatched. The CDR3 spans 15 residues. The CDR3 is CASSLGPGLVETQYF. The CDR3 bases are TGTGCCAGCAGCTTAGGTCCGGGACTAGTAGAGACCCAGTACTTC.

In this sample, this clonotype turned up many times. The chain combines TRBV18 with TRBJ2-1; tentatively, D is TRBD2 (7 bases). This CDR3 comprises 12 residues. Germline values: CDR1 KGHSH, CDR2 LQKENI. The V end was cut by 6 bases, the J end by 8 bases, with 11 bases between. The CDR3 protein is CASSPGGHEQFF. In DNA, the CDR3 is TGTGCCAGCTCTCCGGGGGGCCATGAGCAGTTCTTC. Together with reference TRBV18 and TRBJ2-1, the CDR3 gives the full variable domain: NAGVMQNPRHLVRRRGQEARLRCSPMKGHSHVYWYRQLPEEGLKFMVYLQKENIIDESGMPKERFSAEFPKEGPSILRIQQVVRGDSAAYFCASSPGGHEQFFGPGTRLTVL.

This clonotype has a count of ten or more. The chain links TRBV21-1 to TRBJ1-1; TRBD1 is taken as the D call from the table, unchecked against the DNA. TRBV21-1 is designated a pseudogene. The CDR3 is made up of 16 amino acids. CDR3 bases: TGTGCCAGCAGCCCTCTAAGGGAGACAGGGATGGATGAAGCTTTCTTT. Translation: CASSPLRETGMDEAFF.

This rearrangement joins TRBV3-1 to TRBJ2-5; 7 positions match TRBD2. CDR1 and CDR2 (germline): LGHDT, YNNKEL (reference sequence). The J segment lost 5 bases and the V segment lost 1 base, leaving 10 bases of the junction unmatched. The CDR3 is 16 amino acids. This chain's CDR3 is CASSQADGGWTETQYF. In nucleotides, the CDR3 is TGTGCCAGCAGCCAAGCGGACGGGGGGTGGACGGAGACCCAGTACTTC.

This clonotype was seen only a few times. The chain couples TRBV4-3 to TRBJ2-2; no clear D. Trimming cost V 2 bases and J 9 bases, with 10 bases left between them. The CDR3 loop spans 13 amino acids. Germline CDR1 reads LGHNA; CDR2 reads YSLEER. The CDR3 DNA follows: TGCGCCAGCAGCCAATCCAATGGCCGGGAGCTGTTTTTT. It yields the protein CASSQSNGRELFF.

This clonotype was counted between two and nine times. This rearrangement joins TRBV28 to TRBJ1-1; no clear D gene. Germline CDR1 and CDR2: MDHEN and SYDVKM. CDR3 length: 13 amino acids. V was trimmed by 7 bases and J by 1 base, leaving 10 bases between them. The CDR3 reads CASTTRWNTEAFF. The CDR3 region has the DNA TGTGCCAGCACCACAAGGTGGAACACTGAAGCTTTCTTT.

The V gene is TRBV20-1, the J gene TRBJ2-1; 9 bases map to TRBD2. Germline-derived CDR1 and CDR2 are DFQATT and SNEGSKA (reference sequence). The CDR3 extends over 16 amino acids. V trimming: 7 bases; J trimming: 7 bases; junction bases outside the gene matches: 17. CDR3 nucleotide sequence: TGCAGTGTCCGAAGGGGGACTAGCTCATGGGTAAATGAGCAGTTCTTC. This codes for CSVRRGTSSWVNEQFF.

In its sample, this clonotype was seen many times. The chain is built from TRBV5-1 and TRBJ2-7; TRBD1 might be the D (6 bases). The V end was cut by 2 bases, the J end by 3 bases, with 12 bases between. The CDR3 length is 14 residues. CDR1 and CDR2 from the germline V gene are SGHRS and YFSETQ. CDR3: CASSLIPGVYEQYF. CDR3 in DNA: TGCGCCAGCAGCTTAATCCCAGGGGTCTACGAGCAGTACTTC.

This clonotype has a count of ten or more. The rearrangement joins TRBV7-2 to TRBJ2-5; D unresolved. CDR1 is SGHTA, CDR2 FQGNSA, per germline. The CDR3 is 16 residues long. The ends were cut back, 4 bases at V and 2 bases at J, with 17 bases in the middle. The CDR3 here is CASSSPRRTIQETQYF. CDR3 nucleotides: TGTGCCAGCAGCTCACCTCGCCGGACGATACAAGAGACCCAGTACTTC.

This chain uses TRBV5-1 with TRBJ2-2; D is tentatively TRBD1 or TRBD2 (6 bases each). This CDR3 spans 15 amino acids. V lost 5 bases to trimming and J lost 5 bases, with 16 bases between them. In germline, CDR1 is SGHRS, CDR2 YFSETQ. The chain's CDR3 is CASRPAGGATGELFF. In DNA form, the CDR3 reads TGCGCCAGCAGACCTGCCGGGGGCGCGACCGGGGAGCTGTTTTTT.

This clonotype has a handful of counts. CDR3 in DNA: TGTGCCAGCACCCATGGCTTTATAGGGGACAGGGGTAAAGAAAGCCCAGATACGCAGTATTTT. Translated: CASTHGFIGDRGKESPDTQYF. The genes are TRBV28 and TRBJ2-3; TRBD1 matches 10 bases. Germline CDR1 MDHEN, CDR2 SYDVKM. This CDR3 is built from 21 residues. Trimming took 7 bases from V and 4 from J; bases not matched to a gene: 26.

The J gene is TRBJ2-7, the V gene TRBV20-1; perhaps D is TRBD1 or TRBD2 (5 bases each). The CDR3 consists of 14 residues. Germline-derived CDR1 and CDR2 are DFQATT and SNEGSKA (reference sequence). DNA for the CDR3: TGCAGCGGAAGGGACGGACCGACGAGTTACGAGCAGTACTTC. This encodes CSGRDGPTSYEQYF.

This clonotype was seen only a few times. The chain recombines TRBV7-6 with TRBJ2-3; D is undetermined. V was clipped by 3 bases and J by 4 bases, with 20 bases between them. Germline CDR1 SGHVS, CDR2 FNYEAQ. The length of the CDR3 is 17 residues. CDR3 in DNA: TGTGCCAGCAGCTTGGACGACTCGTTGTTTGGCCCAGATACGCAGTATTTT. Amino acid sequence: CASSLDDSLFGPDTQYF.

V is TRBV2 and J is TRBJ2-7; 8 bases align to TRBD2. J lost 0 bases, V lost 1 base, and 2 bases had no gene match. The germline gives CDR1 SNHLY, CDR2 FYNNEI. The CDR3 is 15 amino acids. For the CDR3, the DNA is TGTGCCAGCAGTGAAGGGACTAGCTTCTCCTACGAGCAGTACTTC. As protein: CASSEGTSFSYEQYF.